This T cell receptor beta chain was documented in a study of blood T cells in healthy people across ages. This clonotype was detected many times. Ranging in age from about 6 to 100, the donors were healthy Caucasian individuals from Russia. V dropped 2 bases and J dropped 6 bases, with 11 bases sitting between them. The CDR3 has 13 residues. Germline V lookup: CDR1 MNHNS, CDR2 SASEGT. A second PCR, run for roughly 7 to 11 cycles, used a sample-barcoded 5' primer plus a J-beta primer mix. One entry per CDR3 protein results from TCRdb running MiXCR on the 5' RACE reads. The sample yields hundreds of thousands of distinct CDR3 sequences, 29% seen once.

Sequenced: blood. This chain links TRBV6-1 with TRBJ2-7; weak D call: TRBD2 (5 bases). The sequence was obtained from a woman aged 80 or over in good health. CDR3 loop: CASSERGGGEQYF. The CDR3 region has the DNA TGTGCCAGCAGTGAACGAGGAGGCGGCGAGCAGTACTTC.